This T cell receptor beta chain comes out of a study of radiotherapy plus CTLA-4 blockade in lung cancer. Study outcomes and limitations: Increased serum interferon-beta after radiation also reportedly predicted response strongly.

CDR1 and CDR2 (germline): WNHNN, SYGVQD (reference sequence). The CDR3 runs 15 residues. Deletions cut 3 bases from V and 1 base from J, with 13 bases between. The method was immunoSEQ multiplex PCR; TCRdb's version includes in-frame clones alone and lacks a portion of them. Of about 68,000 clones in the sample, 79% were seen once. With respect to this clone: The antigen is not known.

The chain carries TRBV10-1 and TRBJ2-7; perhaps TRBD1 as D (6 bases). The sample in question was peripheral blood, obtained from a patient treated with radiotherapy plus ipilimumab. This clonotype was obtained from a human donor with non-small cell lung cancer who had a complete response to radiotherapy plus ipilimumab. In DNA form, the CDR3 reads TGCGCCAGCAGTGATCAAGACAGGCCGTCCTACGAGCAGTACTTC. Protein: CASSDQDRPSYEQYF.